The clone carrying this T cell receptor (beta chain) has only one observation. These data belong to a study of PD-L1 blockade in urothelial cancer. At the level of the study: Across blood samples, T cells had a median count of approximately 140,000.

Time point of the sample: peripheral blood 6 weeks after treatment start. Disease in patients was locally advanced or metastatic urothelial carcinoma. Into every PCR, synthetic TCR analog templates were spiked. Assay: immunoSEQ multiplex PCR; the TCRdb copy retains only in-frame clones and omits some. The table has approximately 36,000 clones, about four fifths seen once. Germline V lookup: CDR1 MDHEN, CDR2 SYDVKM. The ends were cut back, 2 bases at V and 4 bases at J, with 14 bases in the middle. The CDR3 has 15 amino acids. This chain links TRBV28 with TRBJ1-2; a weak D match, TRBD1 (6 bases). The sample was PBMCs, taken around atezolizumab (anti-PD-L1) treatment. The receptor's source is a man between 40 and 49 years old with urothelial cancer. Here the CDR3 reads CASSLGGPPSYGYTF. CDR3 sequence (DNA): TGTGCCAGCAGTTTAGGGGGCCCCCCCTCCTATGGCTACACCTTC.